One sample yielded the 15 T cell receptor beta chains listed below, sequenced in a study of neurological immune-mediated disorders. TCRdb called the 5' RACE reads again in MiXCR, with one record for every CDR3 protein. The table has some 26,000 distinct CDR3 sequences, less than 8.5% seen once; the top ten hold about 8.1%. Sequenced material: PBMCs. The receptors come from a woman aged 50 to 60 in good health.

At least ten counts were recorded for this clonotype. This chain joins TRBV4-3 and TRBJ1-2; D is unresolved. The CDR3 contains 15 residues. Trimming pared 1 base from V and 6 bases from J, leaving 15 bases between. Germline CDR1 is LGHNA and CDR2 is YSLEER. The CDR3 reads CASSQVAALSNGYTF. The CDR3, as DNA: TGCGCCAGCAGCCAAGTTGCGGCCCTCTCAAATGGCTACACCTTC.

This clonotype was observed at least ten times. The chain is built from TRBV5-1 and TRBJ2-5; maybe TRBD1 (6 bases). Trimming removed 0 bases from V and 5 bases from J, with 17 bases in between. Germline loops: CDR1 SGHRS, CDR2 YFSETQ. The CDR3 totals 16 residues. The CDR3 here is CASSLGNPRGSETQYF. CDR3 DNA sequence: TGCGCCAGCAGCTTGGGAAACCCCAGGGGTTCTGAGACCCAGTACTTC.

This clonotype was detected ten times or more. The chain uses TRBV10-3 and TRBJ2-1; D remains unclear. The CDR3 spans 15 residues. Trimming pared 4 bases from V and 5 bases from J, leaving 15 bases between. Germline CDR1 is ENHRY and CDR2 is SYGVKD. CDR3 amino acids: CAISAGLGSNNEQFF. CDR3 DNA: TGTGCCATCAGTGCGGGCCTAGGATCTAACAATGAGCAGTTCTTC.

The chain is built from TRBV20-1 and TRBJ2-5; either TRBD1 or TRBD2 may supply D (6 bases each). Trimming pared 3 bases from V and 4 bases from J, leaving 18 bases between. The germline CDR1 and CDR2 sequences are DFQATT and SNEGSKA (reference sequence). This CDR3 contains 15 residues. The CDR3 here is CSASTGAGKRETQYF. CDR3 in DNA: TGCAGTGCTAGTACGGGGGCCGGGAAAAGAGAGACCCAGTACTTC.

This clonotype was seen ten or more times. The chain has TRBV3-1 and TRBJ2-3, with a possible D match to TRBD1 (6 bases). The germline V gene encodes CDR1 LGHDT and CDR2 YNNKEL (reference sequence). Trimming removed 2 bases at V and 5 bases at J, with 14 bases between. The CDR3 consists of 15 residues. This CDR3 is CASSQSLNRVDTQYF. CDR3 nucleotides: TGTGCCAGCAGCCAATCCCTCAACAGGGTAGATACGCAGTATTTT.

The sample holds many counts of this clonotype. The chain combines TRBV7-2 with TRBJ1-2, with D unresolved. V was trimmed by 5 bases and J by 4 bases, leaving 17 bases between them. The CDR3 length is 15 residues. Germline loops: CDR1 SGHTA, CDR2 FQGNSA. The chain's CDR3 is CASSPYFFQGYGYTF. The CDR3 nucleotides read TGTGCCAGCAGCCCTTACTTTTTCCAAGGCTATGGCTACACCTTC.

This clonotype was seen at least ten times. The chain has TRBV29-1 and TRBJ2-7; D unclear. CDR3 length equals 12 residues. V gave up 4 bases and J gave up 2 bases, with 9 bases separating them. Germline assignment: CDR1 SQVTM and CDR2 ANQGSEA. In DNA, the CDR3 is TGCAGCGTTGTGGGCAGTCCCTACGAGCAGTACTTC. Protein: CSVVGSPYEQYF.

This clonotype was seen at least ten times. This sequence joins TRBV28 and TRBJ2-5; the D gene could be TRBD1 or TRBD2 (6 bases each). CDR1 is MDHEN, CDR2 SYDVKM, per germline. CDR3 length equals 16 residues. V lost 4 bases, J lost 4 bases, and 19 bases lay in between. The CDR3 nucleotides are TGTGCCAGCAGTTCCCCGGGTGGGGGGCACGGAGAGACCCAGTACTTC. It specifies CASSSPGGGHGETQYF.

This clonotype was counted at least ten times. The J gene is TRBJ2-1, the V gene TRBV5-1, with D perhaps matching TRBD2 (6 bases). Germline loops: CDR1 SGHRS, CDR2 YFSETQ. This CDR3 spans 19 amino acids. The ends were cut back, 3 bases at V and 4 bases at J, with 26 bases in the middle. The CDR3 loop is CASSYTRDLAQALYNEQFF. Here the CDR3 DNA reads TGCGCCAGCAGCTACACCCGTGATCTAGCGCAAGCACTGTACAATGAGCAGTTCTTC.

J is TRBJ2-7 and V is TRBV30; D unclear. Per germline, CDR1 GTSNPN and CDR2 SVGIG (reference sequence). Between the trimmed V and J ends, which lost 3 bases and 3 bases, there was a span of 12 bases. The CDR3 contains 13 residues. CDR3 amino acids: CAWSSRIFYEQYF. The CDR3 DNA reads TGTGCCTGGAGCTCTAGGATTTTCTACGAGCAGTACTTC.

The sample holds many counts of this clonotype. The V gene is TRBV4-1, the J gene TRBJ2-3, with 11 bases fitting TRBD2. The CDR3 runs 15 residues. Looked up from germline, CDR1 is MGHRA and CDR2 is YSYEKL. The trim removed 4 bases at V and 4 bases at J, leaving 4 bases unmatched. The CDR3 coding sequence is TGCGCCAGCAGCCTGGGGACTAGCGGCCCAGATACGCAGTATTTT. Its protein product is CASSLGTSGPDTQYF.

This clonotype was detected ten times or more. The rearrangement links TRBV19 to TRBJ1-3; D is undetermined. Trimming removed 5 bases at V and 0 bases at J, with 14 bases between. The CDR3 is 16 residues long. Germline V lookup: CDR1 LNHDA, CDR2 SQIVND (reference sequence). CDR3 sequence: CASSAPGGSSGNTIYF. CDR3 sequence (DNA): TGTGCCAGTAGTGCTCCGGGAGGCTCCTCTGGAAACACCATATATTTT.

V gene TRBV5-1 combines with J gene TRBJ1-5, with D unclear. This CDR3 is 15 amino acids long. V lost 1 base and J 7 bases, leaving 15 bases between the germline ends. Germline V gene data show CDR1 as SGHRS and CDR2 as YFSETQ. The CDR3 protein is CASSLYQWADQPQHF. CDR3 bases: TGCGCCAGCAGCTTGTACCAGTGGGCGGACCAGCCCCAGCATTTT.

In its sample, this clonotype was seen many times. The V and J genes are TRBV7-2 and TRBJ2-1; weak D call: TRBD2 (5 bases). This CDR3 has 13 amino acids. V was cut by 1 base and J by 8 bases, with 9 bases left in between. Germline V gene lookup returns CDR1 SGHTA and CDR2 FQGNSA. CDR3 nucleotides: TGTGCCAGCAGCTTAGTTTTGGAGGATGAGCAGTTCTTC. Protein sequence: CASSLVLEDEQFF.

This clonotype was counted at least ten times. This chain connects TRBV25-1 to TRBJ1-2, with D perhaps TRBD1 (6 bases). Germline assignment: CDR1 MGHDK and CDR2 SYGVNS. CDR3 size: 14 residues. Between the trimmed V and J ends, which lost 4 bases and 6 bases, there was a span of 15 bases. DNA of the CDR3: TGTGCCAGCAGTGGACAGAACAGGGTACATGGCTACACCTTC. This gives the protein CASSGQNRVHGYTF.